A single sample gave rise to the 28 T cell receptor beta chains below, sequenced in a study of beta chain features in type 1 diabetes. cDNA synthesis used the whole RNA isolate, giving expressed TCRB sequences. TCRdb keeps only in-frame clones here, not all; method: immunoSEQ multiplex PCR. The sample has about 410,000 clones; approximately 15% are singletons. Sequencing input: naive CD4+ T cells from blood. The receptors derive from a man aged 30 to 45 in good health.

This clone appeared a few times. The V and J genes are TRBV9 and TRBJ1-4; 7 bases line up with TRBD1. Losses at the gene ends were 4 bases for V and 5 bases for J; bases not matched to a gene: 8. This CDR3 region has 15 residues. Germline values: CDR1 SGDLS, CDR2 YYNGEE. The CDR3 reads CASSPRQGSNEKLFF. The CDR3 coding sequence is TGTGCCAGCAGCCCACGACAGGGCTCGAATGAAAAACTGTTTTTT.

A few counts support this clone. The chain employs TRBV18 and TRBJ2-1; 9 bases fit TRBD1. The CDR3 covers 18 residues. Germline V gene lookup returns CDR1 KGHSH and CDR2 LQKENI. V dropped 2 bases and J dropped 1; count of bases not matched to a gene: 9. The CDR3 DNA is TGTGCCAGCTCACCAAGGTTCCCGGGACAGGGTTCCTACAATGAGCAGTTCTTC. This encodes CASSPRFPGQGSYNEQFF.

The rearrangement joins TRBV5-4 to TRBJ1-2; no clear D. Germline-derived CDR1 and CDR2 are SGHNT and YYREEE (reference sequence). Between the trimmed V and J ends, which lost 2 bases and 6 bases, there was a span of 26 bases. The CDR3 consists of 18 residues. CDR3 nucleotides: TGTGCCAGCAGCTTAGGGCAGGCAGCGTTTCCCAGCCAAGATGGCTACACCTTC. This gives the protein CASSLGQAAFPSQDGYTF.

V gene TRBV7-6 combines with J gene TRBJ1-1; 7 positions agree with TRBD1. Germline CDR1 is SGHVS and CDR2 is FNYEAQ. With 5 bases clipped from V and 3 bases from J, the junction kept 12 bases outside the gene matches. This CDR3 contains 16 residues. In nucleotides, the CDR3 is TGTGCCAGCAGCCCCCCGACAGGGATCATGGACACTGAAGCTTTCTTT. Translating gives CASSPPTGIMDTEAFF.

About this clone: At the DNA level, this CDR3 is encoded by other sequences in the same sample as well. The CDR3 nucleotides read TGCAGTGCCGAGGGAGAGACCCAGTACTTC. Translation: CSAEGETQYF. The rearrangement links TRBV20-1 to TRBJ2-5; perhaps TRBD2 as D (5 bases). The V gene lost 6 bases and the J gene lost 4 bases, with 6 bases spanning the gap. Germline loops: CDR1 DFQATT, CDR2 SNEGSKA (reference sequence). The CDR3 totals 10 residues.

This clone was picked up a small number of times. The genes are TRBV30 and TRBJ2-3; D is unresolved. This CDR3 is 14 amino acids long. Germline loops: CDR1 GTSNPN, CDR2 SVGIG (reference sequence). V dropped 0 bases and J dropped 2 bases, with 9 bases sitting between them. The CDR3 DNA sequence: TGTGCCTGGAGTGTACGTAGGGTCACAGATACGCAGTATTTT. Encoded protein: CAWSVRRVTDTQYF.

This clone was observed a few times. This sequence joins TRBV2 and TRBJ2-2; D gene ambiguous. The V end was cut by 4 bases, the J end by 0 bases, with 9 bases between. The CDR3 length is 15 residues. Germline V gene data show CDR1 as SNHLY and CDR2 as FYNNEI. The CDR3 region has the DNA TGTGCCAGCAGTGGAGTTTGGTCGAACACCGGGGAGCTGTTTTTT. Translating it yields CASSGVWSNTGELFF.

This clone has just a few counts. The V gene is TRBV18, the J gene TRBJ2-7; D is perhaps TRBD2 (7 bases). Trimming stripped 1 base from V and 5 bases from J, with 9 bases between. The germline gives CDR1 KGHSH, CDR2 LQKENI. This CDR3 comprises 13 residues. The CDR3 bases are TGTGCCAGCTCACCACGGGAGGGGGACGAGCAGTACTTC. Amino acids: CASSPREGDEQYF.

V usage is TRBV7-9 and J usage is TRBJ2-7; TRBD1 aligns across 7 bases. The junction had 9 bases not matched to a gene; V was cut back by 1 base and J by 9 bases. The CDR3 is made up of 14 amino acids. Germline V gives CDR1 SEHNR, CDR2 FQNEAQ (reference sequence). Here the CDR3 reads CASSLGSGQLGQYV. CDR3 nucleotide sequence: TGTGCCAGCAGCTTAGGCTCGGGACAGCTCGGGCAGTACGTC.

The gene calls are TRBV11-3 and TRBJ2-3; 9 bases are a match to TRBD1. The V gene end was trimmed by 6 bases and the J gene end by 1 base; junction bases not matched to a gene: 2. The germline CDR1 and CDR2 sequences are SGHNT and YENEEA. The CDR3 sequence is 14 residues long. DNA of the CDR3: TGTGCCAGCAGACAGGGGGCAGGCACAGATACGCAGTATTTT. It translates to CASRQGAGTDTQYF.

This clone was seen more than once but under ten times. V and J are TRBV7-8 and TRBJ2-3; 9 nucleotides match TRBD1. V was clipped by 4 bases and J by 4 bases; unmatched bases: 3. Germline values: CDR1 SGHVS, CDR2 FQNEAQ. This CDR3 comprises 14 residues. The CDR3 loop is CASSSDRGADTQYF. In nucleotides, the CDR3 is TGTGCCAGCAGCTCGGACAGGGGCGCAGATACGCAGTATTTT.

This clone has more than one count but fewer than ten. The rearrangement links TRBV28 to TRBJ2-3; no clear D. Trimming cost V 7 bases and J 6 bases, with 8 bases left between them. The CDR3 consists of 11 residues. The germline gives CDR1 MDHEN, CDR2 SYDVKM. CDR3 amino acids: CASTRRDTQYF. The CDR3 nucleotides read TGTGCCAGCACCCGGCGGGATACGCAGTATTTT.

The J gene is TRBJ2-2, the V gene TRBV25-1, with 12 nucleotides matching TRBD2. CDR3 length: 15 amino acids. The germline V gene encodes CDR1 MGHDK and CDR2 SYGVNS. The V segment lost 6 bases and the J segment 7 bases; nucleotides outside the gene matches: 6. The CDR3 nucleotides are TGTGCCAGCAGGAGGACTAGCGGGGAAGGCGGGGAGCTGTTTTTT. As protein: CASRRTSGEGGELFF.

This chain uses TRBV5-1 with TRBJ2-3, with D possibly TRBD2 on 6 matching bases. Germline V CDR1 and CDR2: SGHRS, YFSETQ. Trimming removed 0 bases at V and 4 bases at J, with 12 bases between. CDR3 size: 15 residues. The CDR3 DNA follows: TGCGCCAGCAGCTTGGGCGGGGATCGGGCAGATACGCAGTATTTT. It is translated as CASSLGGDRADTQYF.

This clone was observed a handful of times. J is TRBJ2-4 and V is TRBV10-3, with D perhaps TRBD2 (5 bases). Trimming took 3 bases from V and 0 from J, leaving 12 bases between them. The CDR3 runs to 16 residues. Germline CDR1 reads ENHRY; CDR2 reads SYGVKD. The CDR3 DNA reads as TGTGCCATCAGTGACGAAGTGCTAGCAGCCAAAAACATTCAGTACTTC. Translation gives CAISDEVLAAKNIQYF.

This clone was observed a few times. The DNA for the CDR3 is TGTGCCAGCAGTGCCGCTAGCGGGGGTCTCGATACGCAGTATTTT. It translates to CASSAASGGLDTQYF. The chain employs TRBV25-1 and TRBJ2-3, with 10 bases fitting TRBD2. Trimming at V came to 4 bases and at J to 6 bases, leaving 7 bases not matched to a gene. Germline CDR1 MGHDK, CDR2 SYGVNS. The CDR3 is 15 amino acids.

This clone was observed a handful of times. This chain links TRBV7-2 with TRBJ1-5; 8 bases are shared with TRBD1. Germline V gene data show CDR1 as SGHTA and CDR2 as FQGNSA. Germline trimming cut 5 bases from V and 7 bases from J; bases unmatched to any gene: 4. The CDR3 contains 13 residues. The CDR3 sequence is CASSTDRAQPQHF. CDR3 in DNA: TGTGCCAGCAGCACGGACAGGGCACAGCCCCAGCATTTT.

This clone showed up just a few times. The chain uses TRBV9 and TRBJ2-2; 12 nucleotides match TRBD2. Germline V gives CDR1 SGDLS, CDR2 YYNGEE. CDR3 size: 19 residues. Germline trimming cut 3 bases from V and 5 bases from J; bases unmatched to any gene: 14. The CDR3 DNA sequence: TGTGCCAGCAGCGCCTCCCGACTAGCGGGGGCCCCGGGGACCGGGGAGCTGTTTTTT. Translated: CASSASRLAGAPGTGELFF.

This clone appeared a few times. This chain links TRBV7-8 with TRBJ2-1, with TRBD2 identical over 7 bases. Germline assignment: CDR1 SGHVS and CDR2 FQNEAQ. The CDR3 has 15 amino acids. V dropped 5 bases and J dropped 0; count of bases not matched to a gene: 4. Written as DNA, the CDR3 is TGTGCCAGCAGCCGACCTAGCGGCTCCTACAATGAGCAGTTCTTC. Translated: CASSRPSGSYNEQFF.

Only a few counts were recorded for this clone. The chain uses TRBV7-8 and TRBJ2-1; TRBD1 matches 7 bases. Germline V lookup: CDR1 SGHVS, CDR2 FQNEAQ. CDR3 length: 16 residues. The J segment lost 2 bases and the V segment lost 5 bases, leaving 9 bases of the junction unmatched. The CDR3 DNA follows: TGTGCCAGCAGCGGACGGACAGGTCCCGCCTACAATGAGCAGTTCTTC. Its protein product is CASSGRTGPAYNEQFF. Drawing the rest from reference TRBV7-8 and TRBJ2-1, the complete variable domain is GAGVSQSPRYKVAKRGQDVALRCDPISGHVSLFWYQQALGQGPEFLTYFQNEAQLDKSGLPSDRFFAERPEGSVSTLKIQRTQQEDSAVYLCASSGRTGPAYNEQFFGPGTRLTVL.

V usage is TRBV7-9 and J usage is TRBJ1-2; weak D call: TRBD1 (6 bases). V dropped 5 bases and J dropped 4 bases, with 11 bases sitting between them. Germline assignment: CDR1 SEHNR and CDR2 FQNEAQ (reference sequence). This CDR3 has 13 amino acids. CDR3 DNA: TGTGCCAGCAGCAACAGGGATGGCTATGGCTACACCTTC. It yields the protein CASSNRDGYGYTF.

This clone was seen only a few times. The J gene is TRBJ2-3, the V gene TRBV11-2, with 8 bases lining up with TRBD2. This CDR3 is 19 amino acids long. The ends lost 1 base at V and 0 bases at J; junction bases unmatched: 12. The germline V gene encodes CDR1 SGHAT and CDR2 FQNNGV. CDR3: CASSLGMAGGPTSTDTQYF. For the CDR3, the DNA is TGTGCCAGCAGCTTAGGGATGGCGGGGGGTCCTACTAGCACAGATACGCAGTATTTT.

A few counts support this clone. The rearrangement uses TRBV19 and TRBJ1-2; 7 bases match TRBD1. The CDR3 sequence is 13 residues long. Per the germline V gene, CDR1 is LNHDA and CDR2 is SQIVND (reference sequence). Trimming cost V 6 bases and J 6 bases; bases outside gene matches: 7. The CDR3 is CASSRQGWDGYTF. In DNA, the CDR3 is TGTGCCAGTAGCCGACAGGGATGGGATGGCTACACCTTC.

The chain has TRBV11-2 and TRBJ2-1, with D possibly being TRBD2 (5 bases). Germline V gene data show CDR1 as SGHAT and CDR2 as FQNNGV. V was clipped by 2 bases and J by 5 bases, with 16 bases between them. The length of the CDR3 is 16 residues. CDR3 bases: TGTGCCAGCAGCTTAATGTGGGGAGATATCCACAATGAGCAGTTCTTC. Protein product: CASSLMWGDIHNEQFF.

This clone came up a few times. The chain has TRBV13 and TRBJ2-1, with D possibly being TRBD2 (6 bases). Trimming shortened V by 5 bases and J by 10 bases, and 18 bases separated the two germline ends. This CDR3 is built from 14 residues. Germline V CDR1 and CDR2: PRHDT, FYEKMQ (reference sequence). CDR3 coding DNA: TGTGCCAGCAGCCCCCCGGTGGGAGCGGGCGAGCAGTTCTTC. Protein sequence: CASSPPVGAGEQFF.

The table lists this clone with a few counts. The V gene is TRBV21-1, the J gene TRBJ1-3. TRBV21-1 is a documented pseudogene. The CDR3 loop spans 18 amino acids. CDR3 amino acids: CASSPGGNCPVSGNTIYF. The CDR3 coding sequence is TGTGCCAGCAGCCCTGGTGGGAACTGCCCGGTCTCTGGAAACACCATATATTTT.

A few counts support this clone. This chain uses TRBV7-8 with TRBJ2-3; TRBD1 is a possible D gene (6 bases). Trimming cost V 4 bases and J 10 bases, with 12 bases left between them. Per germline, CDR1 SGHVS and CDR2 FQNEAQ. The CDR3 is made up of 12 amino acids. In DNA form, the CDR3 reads TGTGCCAGCAGCTCGAGACAGGTTTCGCAGTATTTT. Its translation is CASSSRQVSQYF. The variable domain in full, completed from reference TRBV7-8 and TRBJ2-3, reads GAGVSQSPRYKVAKRGQDVALRCDPISGHVSLFWYQQALGQGPEFLTYFQNEAQLDKSGLPSDRFFAERPEGSVSTLKIQRTQQEDSAVYLCASSSRQVSQYFGPGTRLTVL.

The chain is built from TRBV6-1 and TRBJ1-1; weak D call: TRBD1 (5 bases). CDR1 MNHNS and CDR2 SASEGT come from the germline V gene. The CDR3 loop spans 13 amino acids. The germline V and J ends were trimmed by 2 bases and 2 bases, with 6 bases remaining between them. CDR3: CASSEQGNTEAFF. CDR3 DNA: TGTGCCAGCAGTGAACAGGGTAACACTGAAGCTTTCTTT.